A single sample gave rise to the 29 T cell receptor beta chains below, sequenced in a study of blood T cell repertoires in COVID-19. The method was immunoSEQ multiplex PCR; TCRdb's version includes in-frame clones alone and lacks a portion of them. The repertoire holds approximately 170,000 clones, with around 85% as singletons. The sample was peripheral blood. These receptors were taken from a man aged 60 to 75 who had recovered from COVID-19.

This clone was recorded only once. V is TRBV6-5 and J is TRBJ2-1; 8 bases match TRBD1. The CDR3 spans 15 residues. Germline CDR1 MNHEY, CDR2 SVGAGI. With 0 bases clipped from V and 10 bases from J, the junction kept 8 bases outside the gene matches. In DNA form, the CDR3 reads TGTGCCAGCAGTTACTCGTCTCAGGGGGCTTGGGAGCAGTTCTTC. Amino acids: CASSYSSQGAWEQFF.

This chain links TRBV6-2 or TRBV6-3 with TRBJ2-5, with 8 bases identical to TRBD2. Germline CDR1 reads MNHEY; CDR2 reads SVGEGT. There are 14 residues in the CDR3. The junction had 6 bases not matched to a gene; V was cut back by 5 bases and J by 4 bases. This CDR3 reads CASSPRGGRETQYF. CDR3 nucleotides: TGTGCCAGCAGTCCACGGGGGGGGAGAGAGACCCAGTACTTC.

This chain uses TRBV21-1 with TRBJ1-5. TRBV21-1 is labeled a pseudogene. The CDR3 loop spans 17 amino acids. The CDR3 reads CASSKRCRGDSNQPQHF. The CDR3 bases are TGTGCCAGCAGCAAAAGGTGTCGGGGGGATAGCAATCAGCCCCAGCATTTT.

The V and J genes are TRBV6-5 and TRBJ2-1, with 7 bases fitting TRBD2. Trimming removed 5 bases from V and 12 bases from J; junction bases left unmatched: 10. The germline V gene has CDR1 MNHEY and CDR2 SVGAGI. The CDR3 has 13 residues. CDR3 nucleotides: TGTGCCAGCAGTACCGTAAGCGGGGTCGCGCAGTTCTTC. As protein: CASSTVSGVAQFF.

The chain employs TRBV18 and TRBJ2-3; TRBD2 aligns across 10 bases. Unmatched junction bases numbered 7, after V lost 5 bases and J lost 5 bases. CDR1 and CDR2 (germline): KGHSH, LQKENI. The CDR3 spans 15 residues. CDR3 region: CASSTSSGGLDTQYF. CDR3 nucleotide sequence: TGTGCCAGCTCAACGTCTAGCGGGGGATTAGATACGCAGTATTTT.

The rearrangement links TRBV14 to TRBJ2-6; possible D gene TRBD1, 5 bases. The CDR3 has 16 amino acids. Germline loops: CDR1 SGHDN, CDR2 FVKESK. V lost 5 bases, J lost 4 bases, and 15 bases lay in between. The CDR3 loop is CASSKPGISGANVLTF. CDR3 DNA: TGTGCCAGCAGCAAGCCAGGGATCTCCGGGGCCAACGTCCTGACTTTC.

This chain connects TRBV5-1 to TRBJ2-1; 8 positions agree with TRBD2. V gave up 3 bases and J gave up 0 bases; unmatched junction bases: 2. The CDR3 covers 15 residues. The germline CDR1 and CDR2 sequences are SGHRS and YFSETQ. CDR3 nucleotide sequence: TGCGCCAGCAGCTGGAGCGGGGGCTCCTACAATGAGCAGTTCTTC. This translates into CASSWSGGSYNEQFF.

CDR3 sequence: CASSEDRRRNTEAFF. In DNA form, the CDR3 reads TGTGCCAGCAGTGAGGACAGGAGGAGGAACACTGAAGCTTTCTTT. The gene calls are TRBV25-1 and TRBJ1-1, with 7 bases identical to TRBD1. CDR3 length equals 15 residues. Germline trimming cut 3 bases from V and 1 base from J; bases unmatched to any gene: 5. In germline, CDR1 is MGHDK, CDR2 SYGVNS.

The chain employs TRBV7-6 and TRBJ2-1, with a possible D match to TRBD1 (6 bases). Trimming shortened V by 1 base and J by 6 bases, and 7 bases separated the two germline ends. CDR1 and CDR2 from the germline V gene are SGHVS and FNYEAQ. CDR3 length equals 13 residues. The CDR3 here is CASSLDRANEQFF. The CDR3 DNA reads as TGTGCCAGCAGCTTAGACAGGGCCAATGAGCAGTTCTTC.

The chain combines TRBV3-1 (or the pseudogene TRBV3-2) with TRBJ2-7; D may be TRBD1 (6 bases). CDR1 is LGHDT, CDR2 YNNKEL, per germline (reference sequence). Trimming removed 5 bases from V and 0 bases from J, with 17 bases in between. The CDR3 is 16 residues long. DNA for the CDR3: TGTGCCAGCAGCGACCTGACAGGTGAATTCTCCTACGAGCAGTACTTC. It codes for CASSDLTGEFSYEQYF.

The chain is built from TRBV15 and TRBJ1-6; 7 positions agree with TRBD1. The germline V gene has CDR1 LNHNV and CDR2 YYDKDF (reference sequence). This CDR3 contains 16 residues. V lost 1 base and J lost 10; bases outside the gene matches: 10. This CDR3 is CATSRGRQGRNSPLHF. The DNA for the CDR3 is TGTGCCACCAGCAGAGGACGACAGGGAAGGAACTCACCCCTCCACTTT. Combining the CDR3 with reference TRBV15 and TRBJ1-6 gives the whole variable domain DAMVIQNPRYQVTQFGKPVTLSCSQTLNHNVMYWYQQKSSQAPKLLFHYYDKDFNNEADTPDNFQSRRPNTSFCFLDIRSPGLGDTAMYLCATSRGRQGRNSPLHFGNGTRLTVT.

The V gene is TRBV2, the J gene TRBJ2-1, with D tentatively TRBD2 (7 bases). The CDR3 loop spans 15 amino acids. Per germline, CDR1 SNHLY and CDR2 FYNNEI. V lost 7 bases to trimming and J lost 6 bases, with 19 bases between them. This CDR3 reads CASILGGGPLNEQFF. CDR3 in DNA: TGTGCCAGCATCCTGGGAGGGGGGCCCCTCAATGAGCAGTTCTTC.

The rearrangement uses TRBV5-4 and TRBJ2-7; D perhaps matches TRBD2 (6 bases). This CDR3 comprises 13 residues. V dropped 2 bases and J dropped 5 bases, with 11 bases sitting between them. Germline CDR1 SGHNT, CDR2 YYREEE (reference sequence). CDR3 region: CASSFVGGNEQYF. In DNA form, the CDR3 reads TGTGCCAGCAGCTTCGTCGGGGGAAACGAGCAGTACTTC.

This rearrangement joins TRBV6-5 to TRBJ2-7; D perhaps matches TRBD1 (6 bases). V was cut by 6 bases and J by 6 bases, with 15 bases left in between. Germline values: CDR1 MNHEY, CDR2 SVGAGI. The CDR3 runs to 13 residues. The CDR3 nucleotides are TGTGCCAGCAGAGCCCACAGGGTGGGCGAGCAGTACTTC. Its translation is CASRAHRVGEQYF.

The chain has TRBV9 and TRBJ2-3; D remains ambiguous. The CDR3 length is 13 residues. V lost 1 base, J lost 1 base, and 4 bases lay in between. From germline, CDR1 is SGDLS and CDR2 YYNGEE. The CDR3 loop reads CASSVQGTDTQYF. Here the CDR3 DNA reads TGTGCCAGCAGCGTACAGGGCACAGATACGCAGTATTTT.

Regarding this clone: A much larger clone sits a single nucleotide away, making a read error possible. CDR3 region: CASSLGGNTEAFF. As DNA, the CDR3 is TGTGCCAGCAGCTTGGGGGGGAACACTGAAGCTTTCTTT. V is TRBV11-2 and J is TRBJ1-1; TRBD1 might be the D (5 bases). The CDR3 length is 13 residues. V gave up 3 bases and J gave up 1 base, with 6 bases separating them. The germline gives CDR1 SGHAT, CDR2 FQNNGV.

This rearrangement joins TRBV7-2 to TRBJ1-2, with 7 bases that match TRBD1. J was trimmed by 7 bases and V by 7 bases; bases with no gene match: 9. Germline CDR1 reads SGHTA; CDR2 reads FQGNSA. The CDR3 is 13 amino acids. CDR3: CASTLDRQSGYTF. The CDR3 DNA reads TGTGCCAGCACCCTGGACAGGCAATCTGGCTACACCTTC.

The CDR3 protein is CASNADQAYGYTF. The CDR3 bases are TGTGCCAGCAACGCCGACCAGGCCTATGGCTACACCTTC. The chain is built from TRBV25-1 and TRBJ1-2; D ambiguous. V lost 7 bases, J lost 4 bases, and 13 bases lay in between. The CDR3 loop spans 13 amino acids. From germline, CDR1 is MGHDK and CDR2 SYGVNS.

This rearrangement joins TRBV29-1 to TRBJ2-1; D might be TRBD1 (6 bases). The CDR3 runs to 14 residues. V was shortened by 4 bases and J by 4 bases, with 14 bases between the two germline ends. From germline, CDR1 is SQVTM and CDR2 ANQGSEA. The CDR3 nucleotides read TGCAGCGTTGTTCGCAGGGGCTCATACAATGAGCAGTTCTTC. It encodes CSVVRRGSYNEQFF.

This clone was picked up one time. The V gene is TRBV5-1, the J gene TRBJ1-2; a possible D gene is TRBD1 (5 bases). Trimming stripped 4 bases from V and 8 bases from J, with 24 bases between. Per germline, CDR1 SGHRS and CDR2 YFSETQ. The CDR3 length is 16 residues. This CDR3 is CASSAGLERSSGGYTF. DNA of the CDR3: TGCGCCAGCAGCGCGGGACTAGAACGTTCGTCGGGGGGCTACACCTTC.

The J gene is TRBJ1-1, the V gene TRBV13; D perhaps matches TRBD1 (6 bases). The CDR3 runs to 12 residues. Trimming stripped 2 bases from V and 7 bases from J, with 8 bases between. The germline V gene has CDR1 PRHDT and CDR2 FYEKMQ (reference sequence). This CDR3 reads CASSLQGGEAFF. The DNA for the CDR3 is TGTGCCAGCAGCTTACAAGGGGGTGAAGCTTTCTTT.

This clone has only a few counts. This chain joins TRBV5-4 and TRBJ2-1, with 7 bases aligning to TRBD1. Germline lookup yields CDR1 SGHNT and CDR2 YYREEE (reference sequence). The CDR3 covers 15 residues. J gave up 6 bases and V 4 bases, and 10 bases lay outside the gene matches. The CDR3 nucleotides are TGTGCCAGCAGCATCCGACAGGGAGAGAGCAATGAGCAGTTCTTC. Amino acids: CASSIRQGESNEQFF.

CDR3 DNA: TGTGCCAGCAGTCCGAGGACAGGGACGAACACTGAAGCTTTCTTT. Protein product: CASSPRTGTNTEAFF. The V gene is TRBV6-5, the J gene TRBJ1-1; 8 bases match TRBD1. CDR1 MNHEY and CDR2 SVGAGI come from the germline V gene. J was trimmed by 1 base and V by 5 bases; bases with no gene match: 6. CDR3 length: 15 residues.

Only one count was recorded for this clone. The chain couples TRBV11-3 to TRBJ2-2; 12 bases agree with TRBD2. Germline CDR1 and CDR2: SGHNT and YENEEA. The CDR3 covers 17 residues. V dropped 5 bases and J dropped 4; count of bases not matched to a gene: 8. CDR3 region: CASSQPRLAGATGELFF. The CDR3, as DNA: TGTGCCAGCAGCCAGCCCCGACTAGCGGGGGCCACCGGGGAGCTGTTTTTT.

The J gene is TRBJ1-1, the V gene TRBV19; possibly TRBD1 for D (6 bases). Trimming pared 6 bases from V and 0 bases from J, leaving 11 bases between. Germline V gives CDR1 LNHDA, CDR2 SQIVND (reference sequence). There are 14 residues in the CDR3. Here the CDR3 reads CASRIQGMNTEAFF. In DNA form, the CDR3 reads TGTGCCAGTAGAATACAGGGTATGAACACTGAAGCTTTCTTT.

The chain carries TRBV12-3 or TRBV12-4 and TRBJ1-2; tentatively, D is TRBD1 (5 bases). V dropped 2 bases and J dropped 7 bases, with 11 bases sitting between them. The CDR3 spans 13 residues. The CDR3 sequence: CASSLQGSSGYTF. The DNA of the CDR3 is TGTGCCAGCAGTTTACAGGGAAGCAGTGGCTACACCTTC.

The chain carries TRBV4-1 and TRBJ2-5; the match to TRBD2 covers 7 bases. The CDR3 sequence is 16 residues long. CDR1 is MGHRA, CDR2 YSYEKL, per germline. V shed 0 bases, J shed 0 bases, and the junction held 4 bases outside the gene matches. CDR3 in DNA: TGCGCCAGCAGCCAAGAAGGGACTACGTACCAAGAGACCCAGTACTTC. Translation: CASSQEGTTYQETQYF.

The V and J genes are TRBV5-1 and TRBJ2-7; 9 nucleotides line up with TRBD1. With 4 bases clipped from V and 4 bases from J, the junction kept 6 bases outside the gene matches. CDR3 length: 14 residues. CDR1 SGHRS and CDR2 YFSETQ come from the germline V gene. CDR3 nucleotide sequence: TGCGCCAGCAGCACCCAGGGACAGGGTTACGAGCAGTACTTC. Its translation is CASSTQGQGYEQYF.

This clone was recorded a few times. CDR3 loop: CASSKGAANQPQHF. CDR3 in DNA: TGTGCCAGCAGCAAGGGGGCAGCTAATCAGCCCCAGCATTTT. The chain combines TRBV7-8 with TRBJ1-5; 7 positions match TRBD1. The J segment lost 4 bases and the V segment lost 5 bases, leaving 5 bases of the junction unmatched. CDR1 and CDR2 (germline): SGHVS, FQNEAQ. The CDR3 has 14 amino acids.